The 12 T cell receptor beta chains given below trace back to one sample, sequenced in a study of shared clonotypes between healthy human individuals. Profiling relied on immunoSEQ multiplex PCR, and the TCRdb table lists in-frame clones only, not all of them. The sample holds 900,000 to 1,200,000 clones, 78% seen once. Input material: memory CD4+ T cells from PBMCs. The sample's subset: CD45RA-negative fraction. The receptors derive from a man aged 18 to 29 in good health. Some clones in this sample may be carry-over from other donors' samples.

The chain uses TRBV21-1 and TRBJ2-7. TRBV21-1 is marked as a pseudogene. CDR3 length equals 10 residues. The chain's CDR3 is CASSLDEQYF. CDR3 in DNA: TGTGCCAGCAGCCTTGATGAGCAGTACTTC.

The chain employs TRBV19 and TRBJ2-7; 9 bases match TRBD1. V lost 11 bases to trimming and J lost 3 bases; unmatched junction nucleotides: 11. The CDR3 length is 14 residues. Germline V gene sequence: CDR1 LNHDA, CDR2 SQIVND (reference sequence). CDR3 amino acids: CASGAGQGHYEQYF. The CDR3 DNA is TGTGCCTCGGGCGCGGGACAGGGACACTACGAGCAGTACTTC.

This chain links TRBV12-5 with TRBJ2-1, with 8 bases aligning to TRBD2. The CDR3 length is 13 residues. Germline V gives CDR1 LGHNT, CDR2 FRNRAP. The junction had 4 bases not matched to a gene; V was cut back by 6 bases and J by 6 bases. The CDR3 DNA sequence: TGTGCTAGTGGCGCCGGGACTAGCAATGAGCAGTTCTTC. It translates to CASGAGTSNEQFF.

This rearrangement joins TRBV5-4 to TRBJ2-5; TRBD2 agrees at 7 bases. Germline loops: CDR1 SGHNT, CDR2 YYREEE (reference sequence). The CDR3 sequence is 14 residues long. Losses at the gene ends were 10 bases for V and 0 bases for J; bases not matched to a gene: 9. CDR3 nucleotide sequence: TGTGCCGCCCGGTTGGCGGGAGACCAAGAGACCCAGTACTTC. It specifies CAARLAGDQETQYF. The full variable domain, its missing parts supplied by reference TRBV5-4 and TRBJ2-5, is ETGVTQSPTHLIKTRGQQVTLRCSSQSGHNTVSWYQQALGQGPQFIFQYYREEENGRGNFPPRFSGLQFPNYSSELNVNALELDDSALYLCAARLAGDQETQYFGPGTRLLVL.

The chain joins TRBV7-9 to TRBJ1-5; D unresolved. V was pared by 10 bases and J by 0 bases, with 13 bases between. In germline, CDR1 is SEHNR, CDR2 FQNEAQ (reference sequence). This CDR3 has 14 amino acids. CDR3 sequence reads: CATSPGYSNQPQHF. The CDR3 DNA reads as TGTGCCACCTCTCCTGGGTATAGCAATCAGCCCCAGCATTTT.

CDR3 DNA: TGTGCCAGCAGCTTGAGGGCAGCCTCCTACGAGCAGTACTTC. Residues: CASSLRAASYEQYF. The rearrangement links TRBV5-6 to TRBJ2-5; no reliable D call. The DNA end lines up better with TRBJ2-7; the J call may be wrong. The germline V gene encodes CDR1 SGHDT and CDR2 YYEEEE. The CDR3 is 14 amino acids.

This rearrangement joins TRBV5-4 to TRBJ2-5, with a weak D call TRBD2 (6 bases). This CDR3 comprises 15 residues. Trimming shortened V by 0 bases and J by 3 bases, and 12 bases separated the two germline ends. CDR1 and CDR2 (germline): SGHNT, YYREEE (reference sequence). The CDR3 here is CASSLAPRREETQYF. The CDR3 DNA follows: TGTGCCAGCAGCTTGGCCCCTAGGAGGGAAGAGACCCAGTACTTC.

The rearrangement uses TRBV2 and TRBJ2-5; D call uncertain. CDR1 SNHLY and CDR2 FYNNEI come from the germline V gene. V was trimmed by 7 bases and J by 1 base, leaving 10 bases between them. The CDR3 is 13 amino acids. The CDR3: CASTQQTQETQYF. The CDR3 nucleotides read TGTGCCAGCACTCAGCAGACCCAAGAGACCCAGTACTTC.

This sequence joins TRBV13 and TRBJ1-4; D remains unclear. The CDR3 spans 16 residues. V was trimmed by 4 bases and J by 3 bases, leaving 15 bases between them. Germline lookup yields CDR1 PRHDT and CDR2 FYEKMQ (reference sequence). CDR3 bases: TGTGCCAGCAGCTCCCAGCGGGGTTATGCTAATGAAAAACTGTTTTTT. It is translated as CASSSQRGYANEKLFF.

The chain employs TRBV2 and TRBJ2-7; no definite D call. V lost 4 bases and J lost 6, with 13 bases in between. The CDR3 contains 13 residues. From germline, CDR1 is SNHLY and CDR2 FYNNEI. The CDR3 sequence is CASSAGPRVEQYF. The CDR3 DNA reads as TGTGCCAGCAGTGCCGGTCCCCGGGTCGAGCAGTACTTC. Looking up the rest from reference TRBV2 and TRBJ2-7 gives the full variable domain: EPEVTQTPSHQVTQMGQEVILRCVPISNHLYFYWYRQILGQKVEFLVSFYNNEISEKSEIFDDQFSVERPDGSNFTLKIRSTKLEDSAMYFCASSAGPRVEQYFGPGTRLTVT.

This chain joins TRBV28 and TRBJ2-1, with a possible D match to TRBD2 (5 bases). CDR1 is MDHEN and CDR2 is SYDVKM in the germline V gene. Trimming removed 6 bases at V and 0 bases at J, with 15 bases between. This CDR3 comprises 16 residues. CDR3 nucleotide sequence: TGTGCCAGCAGCAATCTAGCACCGAGCTCCTACAATGAGCAGTTCTTC. Its protein product is CASSNLAPSSYNEQFF.

Of note for this clone: Other nucleotide sequences from this sample produce the same CDR3. V usage is TRBV2 and J usage is TRBJ2-5; 7 nucleotides agree with TRBD1. From germline, CDR1 is SNHLY and CDR2 FYNNEI. This CDR3 is 12 amino acids long. V lost 3 bases, J lost 5 bases, and 0 bases stayed unmatched. CDR3 amino acids: CASSDRGETQYF. In DNA, the CDR3 is TGTGCCAGCAGTGACAGGGGGGAGACCCAGTACTTC.